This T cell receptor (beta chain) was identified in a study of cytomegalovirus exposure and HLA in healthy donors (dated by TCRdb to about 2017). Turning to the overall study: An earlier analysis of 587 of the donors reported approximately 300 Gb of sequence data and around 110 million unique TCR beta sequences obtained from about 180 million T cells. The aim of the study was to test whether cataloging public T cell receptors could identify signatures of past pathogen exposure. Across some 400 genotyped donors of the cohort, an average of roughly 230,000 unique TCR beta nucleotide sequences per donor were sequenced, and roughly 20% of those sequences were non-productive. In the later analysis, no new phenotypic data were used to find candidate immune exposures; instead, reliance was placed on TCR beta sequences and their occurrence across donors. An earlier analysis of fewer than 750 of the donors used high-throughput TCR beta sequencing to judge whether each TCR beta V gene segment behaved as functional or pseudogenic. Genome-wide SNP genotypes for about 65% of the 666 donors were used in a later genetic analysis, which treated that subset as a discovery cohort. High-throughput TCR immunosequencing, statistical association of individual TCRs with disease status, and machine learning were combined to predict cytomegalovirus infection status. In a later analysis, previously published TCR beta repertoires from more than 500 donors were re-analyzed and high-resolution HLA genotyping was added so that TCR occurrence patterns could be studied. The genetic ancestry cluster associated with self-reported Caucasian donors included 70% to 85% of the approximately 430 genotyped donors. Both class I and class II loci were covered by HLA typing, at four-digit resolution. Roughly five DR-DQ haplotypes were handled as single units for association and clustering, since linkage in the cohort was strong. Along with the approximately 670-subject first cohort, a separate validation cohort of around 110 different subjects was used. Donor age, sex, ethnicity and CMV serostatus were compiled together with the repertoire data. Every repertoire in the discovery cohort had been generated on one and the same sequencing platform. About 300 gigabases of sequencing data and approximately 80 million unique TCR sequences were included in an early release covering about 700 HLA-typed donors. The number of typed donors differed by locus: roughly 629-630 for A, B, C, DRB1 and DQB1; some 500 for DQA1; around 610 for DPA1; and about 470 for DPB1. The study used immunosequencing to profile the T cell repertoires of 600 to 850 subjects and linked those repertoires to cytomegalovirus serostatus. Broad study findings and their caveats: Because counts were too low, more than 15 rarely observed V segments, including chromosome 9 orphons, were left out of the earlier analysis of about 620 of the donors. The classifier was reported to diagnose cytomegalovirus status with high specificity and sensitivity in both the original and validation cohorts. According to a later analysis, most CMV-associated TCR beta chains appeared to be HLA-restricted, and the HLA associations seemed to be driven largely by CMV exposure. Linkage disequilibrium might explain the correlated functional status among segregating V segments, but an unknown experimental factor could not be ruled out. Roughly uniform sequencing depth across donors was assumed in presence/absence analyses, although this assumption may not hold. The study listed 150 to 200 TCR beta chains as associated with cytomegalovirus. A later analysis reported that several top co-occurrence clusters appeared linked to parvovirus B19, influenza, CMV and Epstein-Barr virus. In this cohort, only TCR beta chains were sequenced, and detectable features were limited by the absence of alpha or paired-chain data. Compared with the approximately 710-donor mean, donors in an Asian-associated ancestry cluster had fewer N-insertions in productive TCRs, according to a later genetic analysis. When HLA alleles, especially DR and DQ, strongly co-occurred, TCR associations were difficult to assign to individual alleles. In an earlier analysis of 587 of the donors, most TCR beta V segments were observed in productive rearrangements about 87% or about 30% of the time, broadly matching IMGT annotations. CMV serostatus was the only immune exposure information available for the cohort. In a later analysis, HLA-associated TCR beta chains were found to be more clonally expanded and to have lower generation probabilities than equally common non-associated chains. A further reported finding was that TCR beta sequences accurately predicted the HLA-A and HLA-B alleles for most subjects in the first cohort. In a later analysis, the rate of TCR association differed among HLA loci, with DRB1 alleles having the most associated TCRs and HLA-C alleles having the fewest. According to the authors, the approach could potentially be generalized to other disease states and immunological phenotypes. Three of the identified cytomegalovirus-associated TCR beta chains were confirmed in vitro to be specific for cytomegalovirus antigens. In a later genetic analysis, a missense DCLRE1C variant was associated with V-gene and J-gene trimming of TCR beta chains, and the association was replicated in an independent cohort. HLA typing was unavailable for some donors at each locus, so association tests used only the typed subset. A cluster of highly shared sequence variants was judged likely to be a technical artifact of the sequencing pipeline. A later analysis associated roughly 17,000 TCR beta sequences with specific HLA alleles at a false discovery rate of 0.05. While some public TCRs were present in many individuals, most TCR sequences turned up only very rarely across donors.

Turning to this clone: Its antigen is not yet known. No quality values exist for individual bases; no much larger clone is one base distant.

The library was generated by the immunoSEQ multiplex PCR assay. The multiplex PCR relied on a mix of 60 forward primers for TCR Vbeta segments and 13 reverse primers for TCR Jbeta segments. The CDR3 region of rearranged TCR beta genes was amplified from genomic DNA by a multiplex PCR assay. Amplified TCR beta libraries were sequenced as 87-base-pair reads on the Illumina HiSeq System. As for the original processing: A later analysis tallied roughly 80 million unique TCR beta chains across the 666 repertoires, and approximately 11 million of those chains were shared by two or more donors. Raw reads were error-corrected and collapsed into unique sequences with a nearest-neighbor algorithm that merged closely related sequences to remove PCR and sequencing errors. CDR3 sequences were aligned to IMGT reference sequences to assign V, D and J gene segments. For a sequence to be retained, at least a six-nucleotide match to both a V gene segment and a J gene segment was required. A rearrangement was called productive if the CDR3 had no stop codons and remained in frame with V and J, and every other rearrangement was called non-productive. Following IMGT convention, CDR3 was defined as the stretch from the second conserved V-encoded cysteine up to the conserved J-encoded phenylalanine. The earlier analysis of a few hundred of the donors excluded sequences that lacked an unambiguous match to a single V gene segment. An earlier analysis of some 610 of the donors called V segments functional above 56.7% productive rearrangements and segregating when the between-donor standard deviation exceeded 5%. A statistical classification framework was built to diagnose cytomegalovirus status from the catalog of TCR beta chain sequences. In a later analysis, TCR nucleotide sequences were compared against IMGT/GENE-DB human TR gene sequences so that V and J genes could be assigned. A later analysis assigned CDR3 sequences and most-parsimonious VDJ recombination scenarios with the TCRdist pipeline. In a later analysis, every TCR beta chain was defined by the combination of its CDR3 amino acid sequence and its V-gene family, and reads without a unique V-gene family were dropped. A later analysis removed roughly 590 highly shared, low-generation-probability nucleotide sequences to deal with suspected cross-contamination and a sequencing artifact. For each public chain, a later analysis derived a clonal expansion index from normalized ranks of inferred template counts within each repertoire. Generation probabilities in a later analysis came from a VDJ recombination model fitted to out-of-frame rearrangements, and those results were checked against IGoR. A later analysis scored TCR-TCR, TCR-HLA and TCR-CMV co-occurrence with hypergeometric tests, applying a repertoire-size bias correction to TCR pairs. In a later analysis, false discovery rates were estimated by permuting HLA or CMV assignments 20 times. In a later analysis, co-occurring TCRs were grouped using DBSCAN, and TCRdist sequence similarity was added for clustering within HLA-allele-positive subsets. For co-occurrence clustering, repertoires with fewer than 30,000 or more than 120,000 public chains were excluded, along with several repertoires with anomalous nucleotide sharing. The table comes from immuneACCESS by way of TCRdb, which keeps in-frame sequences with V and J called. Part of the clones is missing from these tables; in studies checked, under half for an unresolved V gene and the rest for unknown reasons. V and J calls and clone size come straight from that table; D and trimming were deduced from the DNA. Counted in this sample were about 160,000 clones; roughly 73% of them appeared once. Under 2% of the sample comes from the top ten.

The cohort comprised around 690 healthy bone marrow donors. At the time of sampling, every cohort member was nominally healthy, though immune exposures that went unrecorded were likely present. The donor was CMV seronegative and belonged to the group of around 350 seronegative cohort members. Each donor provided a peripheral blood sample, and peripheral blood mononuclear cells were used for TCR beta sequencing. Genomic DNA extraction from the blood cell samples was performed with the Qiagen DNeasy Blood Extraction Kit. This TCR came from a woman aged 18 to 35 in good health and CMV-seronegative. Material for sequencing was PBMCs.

This receptor has the CDR3 CASSFTSGGGELFF. In nucleotides, the sequence is TGCGCCAGCAGCTTTACTAGCGGGGGCGGGGAGCTGTTTTTT. The chain is encoded by TRBV5-1 joined to TRBJ2-2; TRBD2 agrees with 11 junctional bases. V ends up 2 bases short and J 7 bases short, with an unmatched junction base count of 1. The germline V gene provides CDR1 SGHRS and CDR2 YFSETQ. There are 14 amino acids in the CDR3, from cysteine to phenylalanine inclusive. The only DNA kept is the CDR3, 42 bases in frame from the first base. Outside the CDR3, residues come from the reference TRBV5-1 and TRBJ2-2 proteins, so the full variable domain is: KAGVTQTPRYLIKTRGQQVTLSCSPISGHRSVSWYQQTPGQGLQFLFEYFSETQRNKGNFPGRFSGRQFSNSRSEMNVSTLELGDSALYLCASSFTSGGGELFFGEGSRLTVL.